These T cell receptor beta chains were read from a single sample in a study of T cells after yellow fever vaccination. TCRdb redid the calling of the 5' RACE reads with MiXCR, one entry per CDR3 protein. The sample has around 600,000 distinct CDR3 sequences; over 9% are singletons. The starting material was PBMCs, obtained on the day of the yellow fever booster vaccination. Receptors were obtained from a man between 25 and 39 years old who received the YFV17D yellow fever vaccine. Each CDR3 is given with its conserved first and last residue. The D gene is left open where the match is weak. A row's size may be missing; if present it is once, few, many or a size class.

clone_size,d_call,j_call,v_call,cdr3_aa,cdr3_nt
.,TRBD2,TRBJ2-2,TRBV3-1,CASSQFSGGGTGELFF,TGTGCCAGCAGCCAATTCAGCGGGGGGGGCACCGGGGAGCTGTTTTTT
few,.,TRBJ1-1,TRBV25-1,CASSPLGGMVFF,TGTGCCAGCAGTCCCCTAGGGGGGATGGTCTTCTTT
.,TRBD2,TRBJ2-1,TRBV3-1,CASSRGLAGGEQFF,TGTGCCAGCAGTCGGGGACTAGCGGGAGGTGAGCAGTTCTTC
few,.,TRBJ2-7,TRBV20-1,CSAAPSEPYEQYF,TGCAGTGCGGCGCCTAGCGAACCCTACGAGCAGTACTTC
few,.,TRBJ2-5,TRBV7-8,CASSLGLQGRETQYF,TGTGCCAGCAGCTTAGGGCTACAGGGACGGGAAACCCAGTACTTC
many,TRBD2,TRBJ2-1,TRBV19,CASSIDLERGTMSRQFF,TGTGCCAGTAGTATAGATCTTGAGCGGGGCACAATGAGCAGACAGTTCTTC
few,.,TRBJ1-1,TRBV19,CASSTLVSGRMNTEAFF,TGTGCCAGTAGTACGCTGGTTTCCGGGCGGATGAACACTGAAGCTTTCTTT
few,.,TRBJ1-4,TRBV6-1,CASSPLGRGDEKLFF,TGTGCCAGCAGCCCACTGGGGCGAGGGGATGAAAAACTGTTTTTT
.,.,TRBJ2-5,TRBV30,CAWSTQLGETQYF,TGTGCCTGGAGTACGCAACTAGGCGAGACCCAGTACTTC
.,.,TRBJ2-7,TRBV28,CASTPLPRVGEQYF,TGTGCCAGCACCCCTCTTCCAAGGGTCGGGGAGCAGTACTTC
.,.,TRBJ1-2,TRBV12-3/TRBV12-4,CASSPSSSNYGYTF,TGTGCCAGCAGTCCCTCGAGTTCTAACTATGGCTACACCTTC
.,.,TRBJ1-2,TRBV7-2,CASTQGTDGYTF,TGTGCCAGCACCCAAGGGACGGATGGCTACACCTTC
few,.,TRBJ2-1,TRBV30,CAWSVNQYNEQFF,TGTGCCTGGAGTGTAAACCAGTACAATGAGCAGTTCTTC
many,.,TRBJ2-7,TRBV20-1,CSVLAVDMQYF,TGCAGCGTTTTAGCCGTCGACATGCAGTACTTC
.,TRBD2,TRBJ2-1,TRBV6-5,CASSHRGSGRYHNEQFF,TGTGCCAGCAGTCACCGGGGCAGCGGGAGGTACCACAATGAGCAGTTCTTC
.,.,TRBJ2-1,TRBV7-2,CASRFILGGEQFF,TGTGCCAGCAGATTCATTCTAGGCGGTGAGCAGTTCTTC
many,.,TRBJ2-7,TRBV25-1,CASSETESSYEQYF,TGTGCCAGCAGTGAAACAGAGAGCTCCTACGAGCAGTACTTC
many,.,TRBJ1-5,TRBV5-1,CASSLGGWNQPQHF,TGCGCCAGCAGCTTGGGGGGATGGAATCAGCCCCAGCATTTT
few,TRBD2,TRBJ2-7,TRBV6-2/TRBV6-3,CASSFLSGTISHEQYF,TGTGCCAGCAGTTTTTTATCCGGGACTATTAGCCACGAGCAGTACTTC
few,.,TRBJ1-1,TRBV5-4,CASSGEQGPTEAFF,TGTGCCAGCAGCGGGGAACAGGGACCCACTGAAGCTTTCTTT
.,TRBD2,TRBJ2-1,TRBV3-1,CASSQLSGGEQFF,TGTGCCAGCAGCCAACTTAGCGGGGGTGAGCAGTTCTTC
.,.,TRBJ2-1,TRBV5-1,CASSLIEVGEQFF,TGCGCCAGCAGCTTGATTGAAGTAGGTGAGCAGTTCTTC
.,.,TRBJ1-2,TRBV12-3/TRBV12-4,CASTGYGASGYTF,TGTGCCAGCACAGGGTACGGTGCGAGTGGCTACACCTTC
.,.,TRBJ2-7,TRBV3-1,CASSPPSLASYEQYF,TGTGCCAGCAGCCCTCCGAGCTTAGCCTCCTACGAGCAGTACTTC
few,TRBD1,TRBJ1-1,TRBV6-1,CASSTPTGRRTEAFF,TGTGCCAGCAGTACCCCGACAGGGCGCCGGACTGAAGCTTTCTTT
.,TRBD2,TRBJ2-4,TRBV12-3/TRBV12-4,CASSPGLVGNIQYF,TGTGCCAGCAGTCCGGGACTAGTGGGAAACATTCAGTACTTC
few,TRBD1,TRBJ2-1,TRBV15,CATTRTGGNEQFF,TGTGCCACCACAAGGACAGGGGGCAATGAGCAGTTCTTC
few,TRBD2,TRBJ2-7,TRBV12-3/TRBV12-4,CASSWASGSSYEQYF,TGTGCCAGCAGTTGGGCTAGCGGGAGTAGCTACGAGCAGTACTTC
.,.,TRBJ2-7,TRBV7-2,CASSGVGRYEQYF,TGTGCCAGCAGCGGGGTGGGTCGCTACGAGCAGTACTTC
few,TRBD1,TRBJ1-5,TRBV7-2,CASSDRQGSNQPQHF,TGTGCCAGCAGCGACCGACAGGGAAGCAATCAGCCCCAGCATTTT
many,TRBD1,TRBJ2-3,TRBV28,CASSSQGDIADTQYF,TGTGCCAGCAGCTCACAGGGGGATATTGCAGATACGCAGTATTTT
.,TRBD1,TRBJ1-2,TRBV6-5,CASVVVGGQALYGYTF,TGTGCCAGCGTTGTGGTAGGGGGCCAAGCCCTCTATGGCTACACCTTC
few,.,TRBJ1-2,TRBV6-1,CASSDNSGYTF,TGTGCCAGCAGTGACAATTCCGGCTACACCTTC
.,.,TRBJ2-7,TRBV19,CASSIGSGLHEQYF,TGTGCCAGTAGTATTGGGTCCGGGTTGCACGAGCAGTACTTC
few,.,TRBJ1-2,TRBV6-1,CASSRAGDTNYGYTF,TGTGCCAGCAGCAGGGCAGGGGACACTAACTATGGCTACACCTTC
.,TRBD1,TRBJ2-2,TRBV5-1,CASSLGDRLNTGELFF,TGCGCCAGCAGCTTGGGGGACAGATTAAACACCGGGGAGCTGTTTTTT
.,.,TRBJ2-1,TRBV6-5,CASSYSSGDPREQFF,TGTGCCAGCAGTTACTCATCGGGAGATCCTCGTGAGCAGTTCTTC
.,TRBD2,TRBJ2-7,TRBV20-1,CSATGLAGIYEQYF,TGCAGTGCCACCGGACTAGCGGGAATTTACGAGCAGTACTTC
few,TRBD2,TRBJ2-3,TRBV7-6,CASSLSSGRPPLDTQYF,TGTGCCAGCAGCCTCTCTAGCGGGAGGCCTCCTCTTGATACGCAGTATTTT
.,.,TRBJ2-3,TRBV28,CASSLPSRDGGDTQYF,TGTGCCAGCAGTTTACCCTCACGGGACGGGGGAGATACGCAGTATTTT
.,TRBD2,TRBJ2-3,TRBV7-2,CASSPQAGVYSDTQYF,TGTGCCAGCAGCCCGCAAGCGGGAGTATATTCTGATACGCAGTATTTT
.,TRBD2,TRBJ2-3,TRBV6-5,CASSYLTSGVTDTQYF,TGTGCCAGCAGTTACCTAACTAGCGGGGTAACAGATACGCAGTATTTT
few,.,TRBJ1-1,TRBV7-3,CASSLTRAPPGDEAFF,TGTGCCAGCAGCTTAACACGGGCCCCCCCAGGGGACGAAGCTTTCTTT
.,TRBD2,TRBJ2-5,TRBV4-3,CASSFGLAGGETQYF,TGCGCCAGCAGCTTTGGACTAGCGGGAGGAGAGACCCAGTACTTC
.,.,TRBJ2-1,TRBV20-1,CSASPAGFSYNEQFF,TGCAGTGCTAGTCCCGCGGGCTTCTCCTACAATGAGCAGTTCTTC
.,.,TRBJ2-7,TRBV15,CATSQGSYEQYF,TGTGCCACCAGCCAGGGGTCCTACGAGCAGTACTTC
few,TRBD1,TRBJ2-5,TRBV30,CAWSVQQGETQYF,TGTGCCTGGAGTGTACAACAGGGGGAGACCCAGTACTTC
.,TRBD1,TRBJ2-2,TRBV7-6,CASSEGQYTGELFF,TGTGCCAGCAGCGAGGGACAGTACACCGGGGAGCTGTTTTTT
.,.,TRBJ1-4,TRBV14,CASSKTDEKLFF,TGTGCCAGCAGCAAGACCGACGAAAAACTGTTTTTT
.,TRBD2,TRBJ2-5,TRBV5-1,CASSSSGLKQETQYF,TGCGCCAGCAGCTCTTCGGGACTAAAGCAAGAGACCCAGTACTTC
.,TRBD2,TRBJ2-5,TRBV30,CAWSGGRFQETQYF,TGTGCCTGGAGTGGCGGGAGGTTCCAAGAGACCCAGTACTTC
.,TRBD2,TRBJ2-3,TRBV27,CASSLSWLAGGIGTQYF,TGTGCCAGCAGTTTATCGTGGCTAGCGGGAGGTATTGGAACGCAGTATTTT
.,.,TRBJ1-6,TRBV18,CASSPTVERNSPLHF,TGTGCCAGCTCACCTACAGTTGAACGTAATTCACCCCTCCACTTT
few,.,TRBJ1-1,TRBV7-2,CASSQDSQTAFF,TGTGCCAGCAGTCAGGACAGTCAGACCGCTTTCTTT
few,.,TRBJ2-7,TRBV10-3,CATETGGEQYF,TGTGCCACAGAGACAGGAGGCGAGCAGTACTTC
.,TRBD1,TRBJ2-5,TRBV12-3/TRBV12-4,CASSLVHGGQRETQYF,TGTGCCAGCAGTTTGGTACATGGGGGACAGAGAGAGACCCAGTACTTC
many,.,TRBJ2-3,TRBV19,CASSIFGPVSPDTQYF,TGTGCCAGTAGTATCTTCGGGCCCGTCTCGCCAGATACGCAGTATTTT
few,.,TRBJ2-3,TRBV5-6,CASNPLGFNTDTQYF,TGTGCCAGCAACCCACTAGGATTCAACACAGATACGCAGTATTTT